This is a list of T cell receptor beta chains from one sample in a study of cytomegalovirus exposure and HLA in healthy donors. Some clones are missing from TCRdb's copy, which holds only in-frame ones; the method was immunoSEQ multiplex PCR. The table has 200,000 to 250,000 clones, about 72% seen once; the top ten hold around 3.9%. Material: PBMCs. These TCRs come from a male donor in good health and CMV-seronegative. The CDR3 runs from the conserved cysteine through the conserved F or W. Fields, in order: clone size, J gene, D gene, V gene, CDR3 protein, CDR3 DNA. A D gene is named only where the DNA matches it firmly. Clone size, where shown, is once, few, many, or a class for clones that have expanded.

>NA|TRBJ2-7|NA|TRBV6-1
CASSEVSGFPYEQYF
TGTGCCAGCAGTGAAGTCTCAGGGTTCCCCTACGAGCAGTACTTC
>NA|TRBJ1-4|NA|TRBV19
CASSHRNNEKLFF
TGTGCCAGTAGTCACAGGAATAATGAAAAACTGTTTTTT
>NA|TRBJ2-3|TRBD2|TRBV18
CASSPTSGLGDTQYF
TGTGCCAGCTCACCAACTAGCGGGTTAGGGGATACGCAGTATTTT
>NA|TRBJ1-2|TRBD1|TRBV7-2
CASSTRDRLYYGYTF
TGTGCCAGCAGCACCCGGGACAGGCTTTACTATGGCTACACCTTC
>NA|TRBJ1-2|TRBD1|TRBV6-1
CASSESETGGYGYTF
TGTGCCAGCAGTGAATCAGAGACAGGGGGCTATGGCTACACCTTC
>NA|TRBJ1-3|NA|TRBV5-4
CASSLATGSGNTIYF
TGTGCCAGCAGCTTGGCGACGGGCTCTGGAAACACCATATATTTT
>few|TRBJ2-2|TRBD2|TRBV6-6
CASSRTSAGTGELFF
TGTGCCAGCAGTCGGACTAGCGCTGGCACCGGGGAGCTGTTTTTT
>NA|TRBJ2-7|NA|TRBV5-5
CASSLGDFYEQYF
TGTGCCAGCAGCTTGGGTGACTTCTACGAGCAGTACTTC
>NA|TRBJ2-1|NA|TRBV18
CASSPRTYNEQFF
TGTGCCAGCTCACCACGTACTTACAATGAGCAGTTCTTC
>NA|TRBJ1-1|NA|TRBV5-4
CASSPQRTANTEAFF
TGTGCCAGCAGCCCCCAGAGGACAGCCAACACTGAAGCTTTCTTT
>NA|TRBJ2-3|TRBD2|TRBV2
CASSGLAGGPSSTDTQYF
TGTGCCAGCAGTGGACTAGCGGGAGGGCCCTCGAGCACAGATACGCAGTATTTT
>few|TRBJ1-4|TRBD1|TRBV28
CASRGTGGNEKLFF
TGTGCCAGCAGAGGGACAGGGGGGAATGAAAAACTGTTTTTT
>NA|TRBJ2-3|TRBD2|TRBV7-2
CASSLLIAGLAGSTDTQYF
TGTGCCAGCAGCTTATTGATCGCGGGACTAGCGGGGAGCACAGATACGCAGTATTTT
>NA|TRBJ2-7|NA|TRBV18
CASSSSGGERYEQYF
TGTGCCAGCTCATCTTCGGGGGGCGAGCGCTACGAGCAGTACTTC
>NA|TRBJ2-2|TRBD1|TRBV11-2
CASRGTGVPGELFF
TGTGCCAGCAGAGGGACAGGGGTCCCCGGGGAGCTGTTTTTT
>NA|TRBJ2-7|TRBD2|TRBV9
CASSEGLAYEQYF
TGTGCCAGCAGCGAGGGACTAGCCTACGAGCAGTACTTC
>few|TRBJ1-5|TRBD1|TRBV5-5
CASSLEGTGGGNQPQHF
TGTGCCAGCAGCTTGGAAGGGACAGGGGGCGGCAATCAGCCCCAGCATTTT